The rows below give T cell receptor beta chains drawn from one sample of a study of radiation and T cells in renal cell carcinoma. TCRdb keeps only in-frame clones here, not all; method: immunoSEQ multiplex PCR. The sample yields around 140,000 clones, approximately 87% seen once. The starting material was blood, obtained from a patient whose treatment included radiotherapy and nephrectomy. The origin of the receptors is a woman aged 50 to 65 with renal cell carcinoma. CDR3s include the opening cysteine and the closing phenylalanine or tryptophan. Fields, in order: V gene, D gene, J gene, clone size, CDR3 DNA, CDR3 protein. The D gene is left open where the match is weak. Only some rows state a clone size, as once, few, many or a class for expanded clones.

v_call: TRBV9; d_call: -; j_call: TRBJ2-3; clone_size: few; cdr3_nt: TGTGCCAGCAGCGTAGACAGTCCCGGGGATACGCAGTATTTT; cdr3_aa: CASSVDSPGDTQYF
v_call: TRBV27; d_call: TRBD1; j_call: TRBJ2-7; clone_size: -; cdr3_nt: TGTGCCAGCAGATTCCGGGACAGGGCCGACGAGCAGTACTTC; cdr3_aa: CASRFRDRADEQYF
v_call: TRBV29-1; d_call: TRBD1; j_call: TRBJ2-3; clone_size: few; cdr3_nt: TGCAGCGTGGGGGGGACAGGGAAGGTTCGGGATACGCAGTATTTT; cdr3_aa: CSVGGTGKVRDTQYF
v_call: TRBV7-2; d_call: TRBD1; j_call: TRBJ2-5; clone_size: -; cdr3_nt: TGTGCCAGCAGCTTAGCGGGGACAGCAGGGACCCAGTACTTC; cdr3_aa: CASSLAGTAGTQYF
v_call: TRBV25-1; d_call: -; j_call: TRBJ2-1; clone_size: -; cdr3_nt: TGTGCCAGCAGTGGGTATGCGATTTCCCCCTACAATGAGCAGTTCTTC; cdr3_aa: CASSGYAISPYNEQFF
v_call: TRBV9; d_call: -; j_call: TRBJ1-4; clone_size: -; cdr3_nt: TGTGCCAGCGAACGTATGGGGGAACTGTTTTTT; cdr3_aa: CASERMGELFF
v_call: TRBV5-4; d_call: -; j_call: TRBJ2-1; clone_size: -; cdr3_nt: TGTGCCAGCAGCTTGGCGGAGGTAGCGAATGAGCAGTTCTTC; cdr3_aa: CASSLAEVANEQFF
v_call: TRBV19; d_call: -; j_call: TRBJ1-5; clone_size: -; cdr3_nt: TGTGCCAGTACCCGGACACATAGGGGCAATCAGCCCCAGCATTTT; cdr3_aa: CASTRTHRGNQPQHF
v_call: TRBV5-4; d_call: -; j_call: TRBJ1-6; clone_size: -; cdr3_nt: TGTGCCAGCAGCACCGGGACGGCTAGCTCCTATAATTCACCCCTCCACTTT; cdr3_aa: CASSTGTASSYNSPLHF
v_call: TRBV28; d_call: -; j_call: TRBJ1-4; clone_size: once; cdr3_nt: TGTGCCACCGTAAGGGGGAATAATGAAAAACTGTTTTTT; cdr3_aa: CATVRGNNEKLFF
v_call: TRBV5-4; d_call: TRBD2; j_call: TRBJ2-7; clone_size: -; cdr3_nt: TGTGCCAGCAGCCTGGGAGGGCCCTACGAGCAGTACTTC; cdr3_aa: CASSLGGPYEQYF
v_call: TRBV6-5; d_call: -; j_call: TRBJ2-3; clone_size: -; cdr3_nt: TGTGCCAGCAGTTACTCCCCCTGGGCAGATACGCAGTATTTT; cdr3_aa: CASSYSPWADTQYF
v_call: TRBV5-6; d_call: -; j_call: TRBJ1-5; clone_size: few; cdr3_nt: TGTGCCAGCAGCGCCTTGGGCAATCAGCCCCAGCATTTT; cdr3_aa: CASSALGNQPQHF
v_call: TRBV9; d_call: -; j_call: TRBJ2-1; clone_size: -; cdr3_nt: TGTGCCAGCAGCTCCGGGACTGGGGCCAGCTCCTACAATGAGCAGTTCTTC; cdr3_aa: CASSSGTGASSYNEQFF
v_call: TRBV7-9; d_call: -; j_call: TRBJ1-1; clone_size: -; cdr3_nt: TGTGCCAGCAGCTCCCCCAGGTCAGAGATGAACACTGAAGCTTTCTTT; cdr3_aa: CASSSPRSEMNTEAFF
v_call: TRBV9; d_call: -; j_call: TRBJ2-3; clone_size: -; cdr3_nt: TGTGCCAGCGGGGCTAGCGGCACAGATACGCAGTATTTT; cdr3_aa: CASGASGTDTQYF
v_call: TRBV29-1; d_call: TRBD2; j_call: TRBJ2-1; clone_size: -; cdr3_nt: TGCAGCGTTGACGTTGCTAGCGGGGGGGATCGGATTTCCAATGAGCAGTTCTTC; cdr3_aa: CSVDVASGGDRISNEQFF
v_call: TRBV4-3; d_call: -; j_call: TRBJ2-5; clone_size: -; cdr3_nt: TGCGCCAGCAGCCAGGGAGAGTCTGGGACCCAGTACTTC; cdr3_aa: CASSQGESGTQYF
v_call: TRBV6-5; d_call: TRBD2; j_call: TRBJ2-1; clone_size: -; cdr3_nt: TGTGCCAGCAGAACGGGACTAGCGGGGGGGCATGAGCAGTTCTTC; cdr3_aa: CASRTGLAGGHEQFF
v_call: TRBV5-1; d_call: -; j_call: TRBJ2-2; clone_size: -; cdr3_nt: TGCGCCAGCAGCTTGGCTGGGAGTGGGACCGGGGAGCTGTTTTTT; cdr3_aa: CASSLAGSGTGELFF
v_call: TRBV28; d_call: -; j_call: TRBJ2-7; clone_size: -; cdr3_nt: TGTGCCAGCAGTCTCCCTCTTGGGGCGACGGCCTACGAGCAGTACTTC; cdr3_aa: CASSLPLGATAYEQYF
v_call: TRBV5-1; d_call: -; j_call: TRBJ2-7; clone_size: -; cdr3_nt: TGCGCCAGCAGCTTAAGCGGCCCCGGGACCTACGAGCAGTACTTC; cdr3_aa: CASSLSGPGTYEQYF
v_call: TRBV11-2; d_call: -; j_call: TRBJ1-1; clone_size: -; cdr3_nt: TGTGCCAGCAGCCCGACGAACACTGAAGCTTTCTTT; cdr3_aa: CASSPTNTEAFF
v_call: TRBV5-1; d_call: TRBD2; j_call: TRBJ2-7; clone_size: -; cdr3_nt: TGCGCCAGCAGCTTGATTCCAGCGGGAGCCCACGAGCAGTACTTC; cdr3_aa: CASSLIPAGAHEQYF
v_call: TRBV9; d_call: -; j_call: TRBJ1-2; clone_size: -; cdr3_nt: TGTGCCAGCAGCGTAGTGGGGGCCTATGGCTACACCTTC; cdr3_aa: CASSVVGAYGYTF
v_call: TRBV7-3; d_call: -; j_call: TRBJ2-1; clone_size: -; cdr3_nt: TGTGCCAGCAAGGGGGCGGGAGGAAGCTCCTACAATGAGCAGTTCTTC; cdr3_aa: CASKGAGGSSYNEQFF
v_call: TRBV15; d_call: -; j_call: TRBJ2-7; clone_size: -; cdr3_nt: TGTGCCACCGGACGGGGATTCTACGAGCAGTACTTC; cdr3_aa: CATGRGFYEQYF
v_call: TRBV28; d_call: -; j_call: TRBJ1-2; clone_size: -; cdr3_nt: TGTGCCAGCAGTTTATCAGGTATTCCGAGTGGCTACACCTTC; cdr3_aa: CASSLSGIPSGYTF
v_call: TRBV6-5; d_call: -; j_call: TRBJ1-3; clone_size: -; cdr3_nt: TGTGCCAGCAGTTACACCCAGGGGACCGGAAACACCATATATTTT; cdr3_aa: CASSYTQGTGNTIYF
v_call: TRBV5-4; d_call: -; j_call: TRBJ2-1; clone_size: -; cdr3_nt: TGTGCCAGCAGCGCTGTCAATGAGCAGTTCTTC; cdr3_aa: CASSAVNEQFF
v_call: TRBV7-2; d_call: TRBD1; j_call: TRBJ1-2; clone_size: -; cdr3_nt: TGTGCCAGCAGCTCCTCCGGGACAGCTTATAACTATGGCTACACCTTC; cdr3_aa: CASSSSGTAYNYGYTF
v_call: TRBV6-5; d_call: -; j_call: TRBJ1-2; clone_size: -; cdr3_nt: TGTGCCAGCACCAAAGGACTGGAAGCTAACTATGGCTACACCTTC; cdr3_aa: CASTKGLEANYGYTF
v_call: TRBV6-5; d_call: -; j_call: TRBJ1-1; clone_size: few; cdr3_nt: TGTGCCAGCAGGAAGAACACTGAAGCTTTCTTT; cdr3_aa: CASRKNTEAFF
v_call: TRBV18; d_call: TRBD2; j_call: TRBJ2-3; clone_size: -; cdr3_nt: TGTGCCAGCTCACCACTTTCTAGCGGGGGGGCCGCAGATACGCAGTATTTT; cdr3_aa: CASSPLSSGGAADTQYF
v_call: TRBV6-5; d_call: -; j_call: TRBJ2-7; clone_size: -; cdr3_nt: TGTGCCAGCAGCCTGCGTTGGGAGGCCGCCTACGAGCAGTACTTC; cdr3_aa: CASSLRWEAAYEQYF
v_call: TRBV19; d_call: TRBD1; j_call: TRBJ2-7; clone_size: -; cdr3_nt: TGTGCCAGTAGCCCCACAATCAGCACAGGGGGCCCCTACGAGCAGTACTTC; cdr3_aa: CASSPTISTGGPYEQYF
v_call: TRBV4-1; d_call: -; j_call: TRBJ2-7; clone_size: -; cdr3_nt: TGCGCCAGCAGCCAAAACCGCTTCCCCCTCAGGGATCGGACCCACGAGCAGTACTTC; cdr3_aa: CASSQNRFPLRDRTHEQYF
v_call: TRBV4-3; d_call: -; j_call: TRBJ2-1; clone_size: -; cdr3_nt: TGCGCCAGCAGCCAAGAGCCTACTCGGTGGACAGGAGGGGCATACAATGAGCAGTTCTTC; cdr3_aa: CASSQEPTRWTGGAYNEQFF
v_call: TRBV7-2; d_call: -; j_call: TRBJ2-2; clone_size: -; cdr3_nt: TGTGCCAGCAGCTTATGGACATTGAACACCGGGGAGCTGTTTTTT; cdr3_aa: CASSLWTLNTGELFF
v_call: TRBV5-1; d_call: -; j_call: TRBJ2-2; clone_size: -; cdr3_nt: TGCGCCAGCAGCTTGACAAGGGTGACCGGGGAGCTGTTTTTT; cdr3_aa: CASSLTRVTGELFF
v_call: TRBV13; d_call: -; j_call: TRBJ2-4; clone_size: once; cdr3_nt: TGTGCCAGCAGCTCCGGGACCCACAAAAACATTCAGTACTTC; cdr3_aa: CASSSGTHKNIQYF
v_call: TRBV6-6; d_call: -; j_call: TRBJ1-1; clone_size: -; cdr3_nt: TGTGCCAGCAGCCTGGGACGGTTCTCCATGAACACTGAAGCTTTCTTT; cdr3_aa: CASSLGRFSMNTEAFF
v_call: TRBV6-6; d_call: -; j_call: TRBJ1-3; clone_size: -; cdr3_nt: TGTGCCAGCAGTCTTCGGCAGTCCTCTGGAAACACCATATATTTT; cdr3_aa: CASSLRQSSGNTIYF
v_call: TRBV20-1; d_call: -; j_call: TRBJ1-3; clone_size: -; cdr3_nt: TGCAGTGCCCAGTCTGGAAACACCATATATTTT; cdr3_aa: CSAQSGNTIYF
v_call: TRBV29-1; d_call: -; j_call: TRBJ2-7; clone_size: -; cdr3_nt: TGCAGCGTTTCCAGGGTCGACGAGCAGTACTTC; cdr3_aa: CSVSRVDEQYF
v_call: TRBV2; d_call: -; j_call: TRBJ1-1; clone_size: -; cdr3_nt: TGTGCCAGCATTTGGGAAAGGGGGAACACTGAAGCTTTCTTT; cdr3_aa: CASIWERGNTEAFF
v_call: TRBV29-1; d_call: -; j_call: TRBJ1-5; clone_size: -; cdr3_nt: TGCAGCGTCGGAAGGGACTCAGAGCCCCAGCATTTT; cdr3_aa: CSVGRDSEPQHF
v_call: TRBV7-9; d_call: TRBD1; j_call: TRBJ2-5; clone_size: -; cdr3_nt: TGTGCCAGCAGCCCCTCCGGGACAGAAGAGACCCAGTACTTC; cdr3_aa: CASSPSGTEETQYF